A selection of T cell receptor beta chains follows, all from one sample in a study of CD8+ T cells in alopecia areata. Clones were sequenced by immunoSEQ multiplex PCR, and TCRdb holds only the in-frame ones, with some missing. The table has around 270,000 clones, roughly 60% seen once. Sequencing was performed on CD4+ T cells sorted from blood, taken at week 24, from a patient treated with tofacitinib. All receptors derive from a human donor with alopecia areata. Each CDR3 is given with its conserved first and last residue. A D gene is named only where the DNA matches it firmly. Size is omitted from some rows. Given values are once, few, many or a class for expanded clones.

>-|TRBV30|-|TRBJ2-2
TGTGCCTGGAGTGGATTGCCTAACACCGGGGAGCTGTTTTTT
CAWSGLPNTGELFF
>TRBD1|TRBV5-1|-|TRBJ1-1
TGCGCCAGCAGACCTGACAGGGCCCTGGAAGCTTTCTTT
CASRPDRALEAFF
>-|TRBV4-3|-|TRBJ2-3
TGCGCCAGCGGGTACAGTTCTAACACAGATACGCAGTATTTT
CASGYSSNTDTQYF
>TRBD2|TRBV4-1|-|TRBJ2-2
TGCGCCAGCAGCCAAGATGCCGGACTAGACGTAGGTGCCGGGGAGCTGTTTTTT
CASSQDAGLDVGAGELFF
>-|TRBV5-1|once|TRBJ2-5
TGCGCCAGCAGCTTGATGGGGGCGGTAGAGACCCAGTACTTC
CASSLMGAVETQYF
>-|TRBV7-2|-|TRBJ2-7
TGTGCCAGCAGCTTAGGCTCTCCCTACGAGCAGTACTTC
CASSLGSPYEQYF
>TRBD1|TRBV14|few|TRBJ2-5
TGTGCCAGCAGCCCGCTAAACAGGGGTTCACGGGAGACCCAGTACTTC
CASSPLNRGSRETQYF
>-|TRBV6-4|-|TRBJ1-2
TGTGCCAGCAGTGTCGATGGAGGATATGGCTACACCTTC
CASSVDGGYGYTF
>-|TRBV25-1|-|TRBJ2-5
TGTGCCAGCAGTGAATACAAGGGGTCGGAGACCCAGTACTTC
CASSEYKGSETQYF
>-|TRBV29-1|-|TRBJ2-2
TGCAGCGTTGGAGGCAGGAACACCGGGGAGCTGTTTTTT
CSVGGRNTGELFF
>-|TRBV5-4|once|TRBJ1-6
TGTGCCAGCAGCTTGGGCGGGCAAGTTGGATCACCCCTCCACTTT
CASSLGGQVGSPLHF
>TRBD1|TRBV9|-|TRBJ1-5
TGTGCCAGCAGCCTGACAGGGGAGACTCAGCCCCAGCATTTT
CASSLTGETQPQHF
>TRBD1|TRBV2|-|TRBJ2-5
TGTGCCAGCAGTGATAGGGGACAGAACCAAGAGACCCAGTACTTC
CASSDRGQNQETQYF
>-|TRBV29-1|-|TRBJ2-5
TGCAGCGTTGAAGATTTGGCGGGGAGCCAAGAGACCCAGTACTTC
CSVEDLAGSQETQYF
>-|TRBV2|few|TRBJ1-4
TGTGCCAGCAGTGAGAGCGCCGATGAAAAACTGTTTTTT
CASSESADEKLFF
>TRBD1|TRBV30|once|TRBJ1-5
TGTGCCTGGAGTTCAACAGGGGATCAGCCCCAGCATTTT
CAWSSTGDQPQHF
>-|TRBV7-6|-|TRBJ1-6
TGTGCCAGCAGCGTTAGGAGCTCCTATAATTCACCCCTCCACTTT
CASSVRSSYNSPLHF
>TRBD1|TRBV18|-|TRBJ2-7
TGTGCCAGCTCCTGGGGACAGGGCCCTTACGAGCAGTACTTC
CASSWGQGPYEQYF
>-|TRBV30|once|TRBJ1-3
TGTGCCTGGAGTGCTCCCGGATGGTCTGGAAACACCATATATTTT
CAWSAPGWSGNTIYF
>-|TRBV11-1|-|TRBJ1-6
TGTGCCAGCAGCTTAGAGATCGACAACAATTCACCCCTCCACTTT
CASSLEIDNNSPLHF
>-|TRBV30|-|TRBJ2-3
TGTGCCTGGAGGATGAGGGGGGCTAGCACAGATACGCAGTATTTT
CAWRMRGASTDTQYF
>-|TRBV19|-|TRBJ1-2
TGTGCCAGTAGTCTCGTCCGGCGCTATGGCTACACCTTC
CASSLVRRYGYTF
>TRBD1|TRBV9|-|TRBJ2-3
TGTGCCAGCAGCGTGGGACAGGGAGCATCAATAGATACGCAGTATTTT
CASSVGQGASIDTQYF
>-|TRBV30|-|TRBJ2-7
TGTGCCTGGAGCCGAGTGGGGTACGAGCAGTACTTC
CAWSRVGYEQYF
>-|TRBV4-3|-|TRBJ1-4
TGCGCCAGCAGCGAGGCCGGGACATTCGAAAAACTGTTTTTT
CASSEAGTFEKLFF
>-|TRBV20-1|-|TRBJ1-6
TGCAGTGCTCGAGGGGGTTCACCCCTCCACTTT
CSARGGSPLHF
>-|TRBV29-1|-|TRBJ2-4
TGCAGCGCATTGCGTCGGGACAAAAACATTCAGTACTTC
CSALRRDKNIQYF
>-|TRBV5-1|-|TRBJ2-3
TGCGCCAGCAGCCGAGAGGGGGATACGCAGTATTTT
CASSREGDTQYF
>TRBD2|TRBV30|-|TRBJ2-1
TGTGCCTGGACATTAGCGGGGGGACGAAATGAGCAGTTCTTC
CAWTLAGGRNEQFF
>-|TRBV29-1|-|TRBJ1-4
TGCAGCGTGAGCGGGGGCCCTGAAAAACTGTTTTTT
CSVSGGPEKLFF
>-|TRBV28|-|TRBJ2-2
TGTGCCAGCAGAATCATCGCCGGGGAGCTGTTTTTT
CASRIIAGELFF
>TRBD1|TRBV29-1|-|TRBJ2-3
TGCAGCGTCCGGACAGGGGGCACAGATACGCAGTATTTT
CSVRTGGTDTQYF
>-|TRBV4-2|-|TRBJ1-2
TGTGCCAGCAGCCAAGAACTTTCGGCTAACTATGGCTACACCTTC
CASSQELSANYGYTF